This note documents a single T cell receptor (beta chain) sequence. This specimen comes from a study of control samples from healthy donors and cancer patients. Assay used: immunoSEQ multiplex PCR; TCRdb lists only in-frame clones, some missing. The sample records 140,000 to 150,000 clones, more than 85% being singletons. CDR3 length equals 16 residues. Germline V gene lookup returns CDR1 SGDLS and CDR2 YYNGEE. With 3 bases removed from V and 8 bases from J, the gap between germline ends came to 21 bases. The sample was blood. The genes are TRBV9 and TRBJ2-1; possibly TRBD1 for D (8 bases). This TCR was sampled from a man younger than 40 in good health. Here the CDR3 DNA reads TGTGCCAGCAGCGCCACAGGGGGGGTGGTTATCGATGAGCAGTTCTTC. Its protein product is CASSATGGVVIDEQFF.